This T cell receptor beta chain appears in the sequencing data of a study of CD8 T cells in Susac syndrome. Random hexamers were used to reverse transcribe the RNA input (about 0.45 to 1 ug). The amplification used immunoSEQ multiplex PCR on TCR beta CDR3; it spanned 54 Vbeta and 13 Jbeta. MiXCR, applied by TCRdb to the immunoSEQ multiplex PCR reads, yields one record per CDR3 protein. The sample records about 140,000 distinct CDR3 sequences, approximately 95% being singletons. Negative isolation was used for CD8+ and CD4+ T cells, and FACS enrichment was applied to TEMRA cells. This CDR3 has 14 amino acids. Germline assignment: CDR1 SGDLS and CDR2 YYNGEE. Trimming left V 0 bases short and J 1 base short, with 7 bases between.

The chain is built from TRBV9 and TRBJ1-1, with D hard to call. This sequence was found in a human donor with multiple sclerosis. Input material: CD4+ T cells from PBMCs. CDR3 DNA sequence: TGTGCCAGCAGCGTAGGAAGCGGGAACACTGAAGCTTTCTTT. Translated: CASSVGSGNTEAFF.